Below are 15 T cell receptor beta chains sequenced from a single sample in a study of graft-versus-host responses after intestinal transplantation. The data were produced by immunoSEQ multiplex PCR, yet TCRdb's version contains in-frame clones alone and is incomplete. In the table there are 15,000 or so clones, around 74% of which are singletons. The starting material, graft tissue, was processed to release intraepithelial and lamina propria lymphocytes. This specimen consisted of ileum tissue, obtained 14 days after transplant. Receptors were obtained from a human patient who received an intestinal transplant, so some T cells may come from the graft donor.

The chain is built from TRBV7-2 and TRBJ2-5; 7 bases are shared with TRBD1. V gave up 3 bases and J gave up 2 bases; unmatched junction bases: 3. The CDR3 spans 14 residues. Germline CDR1 reads SGHTA; CDR2 reads FQGNSA. The CDR3 here is CASSFQGQQETQYF. The CDR3 coding sequence is TGTGCCAGCAGCTTTCAGGGACAGCAAGAGACCCAGTACTTC. The variable domain in full, completed from reference TRBV7-2 and TRBJ2-5, reads GAGVSQSPSNKVTEKGKDVELRCDPISGHTALYWYRQSLGQGLEFLIYFQGNSAPDKSGLPSDRFSAERTGGSVSTLTIQRTQQEDSAVYLCASSFQGQQETQYFGPGTRLLVL.

The V call is TRBV5-1, the J call TRBJ2-7; 8 nucleotides line up with TRBD2. CDR1 and CDR2 (germline): SGHRS, YFSETQ. V was clipped by 0 bases and J by 3 bases; unmatched bases: 8. This CDR3 contains 16 residues. The CDR3 region has the DNA TGCGCCAGCAGCTTGGGGGCCTCGGGACTAGTCTACGAGCAGTACTTC. As protein: CASSLGASGLVYEQYF.

The V call is TRBV29-1, the J call TRBJ2-3; possible D gene TRBD2, 6 bases. The CDR3 contains 12 residues. Per germline, CDR1 SQVTM and CDR2 ANQGSEA. Trimming removed 6 bases from V and 5 bases from J, with 12 bases in between. The CDR3 reads CSVGRLGDTQYF. CDR3 DNA: TGCAGCGTGGGACGACTAGGAGATACGCAGTATTTT.

This chain uses TRBV2 with TRBJ2-1; 8 bases are a match to TRBD2. Germline values: CDR1 SNHLY, CDR2 FYNNEI. V dropped 1 base and J dropped 6; count of bases not matched to a gene: 2. CDR3 length: 14 residues. CDR3 DNA: TGTGCCAGCAGTGAAGGGACTAGCTTCAATGAGCAGTTCTTC. Translating it yields CASSEGTSFNEQFF. Variable domain in full (rest from reference TRBV2 and TRBJ2-1): EPEVTQTPSHQVTQMGQEVILRCVPISNHLYFYWYRQILGQKVEFLVSFYNNEISEKSEIFDDQFSVERPDGSNFTLKIRSTKLEDSAMYFCASSEGTSFNEQFFGPGTRLTVL.

This sequence joins TRBV5-5 and TRBJ2-7; TRBD2 matches 10 bases. The V and J ends lost 4 bases and 2 bases, in that order; junction bases with no gene match: 9. This CDR3 comprises 16 residues. Germline V gene sequence: CDR1 SGHKS, CDR2 YYEKEE (reference sequence). The CDR3 is CASSAPLAGVPYEQYF. CDR3 coding DNA: TGTGCCAGCAGCGCCCCTCTAGCGGGGGTACCCTACGAGCAGTACTTC.

The chain is built from TRBV12-5 and TRBJ1-2; no reliable D call. Germline values: CDR1 LGHNT, CDR2 FRNRAP. V was pared by 6 bases and J by 3 bases, with 11 bases between. The CDR3 loop spans 13 amino acids. DNA of the CDR3: TGTGCTAGTGGCCCAGGATACGACTATGGCTACACCTTC. It encodes CASGPGYDYGYTF.

This chain connects TRBV6-4 to TRBJ1-6, with D possibly being TRBD1 (6 bases). Trimming took off 6 bases at V and 8 bases at J, with 14 bases between the two ends. CDR3 length: 14 amino acids. Germline loops: CDR1 MRHNA, CDR2 SNTAGT. CDR3 nucleotide sequence: TGTGCCAGCAGGAACAGGGTTTCGGATTCACCCCTCCACTTT. It specifies CASRNRVSDSPLHF.

The rearrangement uses TRBV28 and TRBJ2-1; 11 nucleotides agree with TRBD2. Per the germline V gene, CDR1 is MDHEN and CDR2 is SYDVKM. J lost 2 bases, V lost 5 bases, and 2 bases had no gene match. This CDR3 contains 15 residues. CDR3 protein: CASSPGLAAYNEQFF. Written as DNA, the CDR3 is TGTGCCAGCAGTCCGGGACTAGCGGCCTACAATGAGCAGTTCTTC.

The chain joins TRBV6-1 to TRBJ2-7, with 9 bases fitting TRBD2. Germline lookup yields CDR1 MNHNS and CDR2 SASEGT. This CDR3 has 14 residues. Germline trimming cut 9 bases from V and 4 bases from J; bases unmatched to any gene: 10. For the CDR3, the DNA is TGTGCCAGACTACCGGGACTAGCCGTTTACGAGCAGTACTTC. Translating gives CARLPGLAVYEQYF.

The chain couples TRBV5-1 to TRBJ1-2, with unresolved D. This CDR3 has 15 residues. Trimming pared 4 bases from V and 8 bases from J, leaving 21 bases between. Germline CDR1 reads SGHRS; CDR2 reads YFSETQ. Written as DNA, the CDR3 is TGCGCCAGCAGCCCGACATCTCCCCCTATTGACGGCTACACCTTC. Protein sequence: CASSPTSPPIDGYTF. Drawing the rest from reference TRBV5-1 and TRBJ1-2, the complete variable domain is KAGVTQTPRYLIKTRGQQVTLSCSPISGHRSVSWYQQTPGQGLQFLFEYFSETQRNKGNFPGRFSGRQFSNSRSEMNVSTLELGDSALYLCASSPTSPPIDGYTFGSGTRLTVV.

The rearrangement uses TRBV29-1 and TRBJ1-2; weak D call: TRBD1 (5 bases). CDR1 SQVTM and CDR2 ANQGSEA come from the germline V gene. The V end lost 4 bases, the J end lost 7 bases, and 16 bases lay between the germline ends. This CDR3 contains 13 residues. The CDR3 loop reads CSVVVGGAIGYTF. CDR3 bases: TGCAGCGTTGTAGTCGGAGGGGCCATTGGCTACACCTTC.

The genes are TRBV14 and TRBJ2-5; 9 bases are a match to TRBD1. This CDR3 spans 15 amino acids. The germline V gene has CDR1 SGHDN and CDR2 FVKESK. The J segment lost 5 bases and the V segment lost 2 bases, leaving 6 bases of the junction unmatched. CDR3 in DNA: TGTGCCAGCAGCCAAATACAGGGGGCGCCGGAGACCCAGTACTTC. Amino acids: CASSQIQGAPETQYF. The complete variable domain, with remaining parts taken from reference TRBV14 and TRBJ2-5, reads EAGVTQFPSHSVIEKGQTVTLRCDPISGHDNLYWYRRVMGKEIKFLLHFVKESKQDESGMPNNRFLAERTGGTYSTLKVQPAELEDSGVYFCASSQIQGAPETQYFGPGTRLLVL.

The rearrangement links TRBV19 to TRBJ2-1; D possibly corresponds to TRBD2 (6 bases). The V gene's germline CDR1 is LNHDA and CDR2 SQIVND (reference sequence). With 1 base removed from V and 2 bases from J, the gap between germline ends came to 9 bases. The CDR3 spans 15 residues. CDR3 in amino acids: CASSIGDFTYNEQFF. CDR3 coding DNA: TGTGCCAGTAGTATAGGGGACTTCACCTACAATGAGCAGTTCTTC.

The chain joins TRBV5-1 to TRBJ2-7; D possibly matches TRBD1 or TRBD2 (5 bases each). This CDR3 comprises 13 residues. The ends were cut back, 2 bases at V and 3 bases at J, with 9 bases in the middle. Germline CDR1 is SGHRS and CDR2 is YFSETQ. The CDR3: CASSFERGYEQYF. DNA for the CDR3: TGCGCCAGCAGCTTCGAGAGGGGCTACGAGCAGTACTTC.

V usage is TRBV6-6 and J usage is TRBJ2-2; possible D gene TRBD1, 6 bases. Trimming removed 7 bases at V and 0 bases at J, with 15 bases between. Germline values: CDR1 MNHNY, CDR2 SVGAGI (reference sequence). This CDR3 spans 16 amino acids. This CDR3 reads CASTQQGSANTGELFF. DNA for the CDR3: TGTGCCAGCACCCAGCAGGGGTCGGCGAACACCGGGGAGCTGTTTTTT.